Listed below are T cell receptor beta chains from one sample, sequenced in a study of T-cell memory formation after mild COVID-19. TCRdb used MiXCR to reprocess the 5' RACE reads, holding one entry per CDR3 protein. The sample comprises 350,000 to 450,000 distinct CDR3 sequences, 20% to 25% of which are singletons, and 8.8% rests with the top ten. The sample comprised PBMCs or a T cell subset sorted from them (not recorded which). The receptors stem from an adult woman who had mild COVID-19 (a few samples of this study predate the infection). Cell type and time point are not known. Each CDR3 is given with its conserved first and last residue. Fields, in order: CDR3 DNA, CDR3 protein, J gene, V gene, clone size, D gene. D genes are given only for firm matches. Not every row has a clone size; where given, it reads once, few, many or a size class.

TGTGCCAGCAGCTTAGCCCTGTCGTTGAGCGGTCTAGCCAAAAACATTCAGTACTTC | CASSLALSLSGLAKNIQYF | TRBJ2-4 | TRBV7-2 | few | .
TGTGCCAGCAGCTCCGGGACAGGGGTCTTTGGCTACACCTTC | CASSSGTGVFGYTF | TRBJ1-2 | TRBV7-9 | few | TRBD1
TGTGCCAGCAGCTTGGTGTGGACAGCCGGTAACACTGAAGCTTTCTTT | CASSLVWTAGNTEAFF | TRBJ1-1 | TRBV5-4 | few | .
TGTGCCACCAGTGATTCGCGCTCTGCTGCAACTAATGAAAAACTGTTTTTT | CATSDSRSAATNEKLFF | TRBJ1-4 | TRBV24-1 | . | .
TGTGCCAGCAGTGCGTGGGGCACAGATACGCAGTATTTT | CASSAWGTDTQYF | TRBJ2-3 | TRBV27 | . | .
TGCGCCAGCAAAGGACAGTTACTCGCGAACACCGGGGAGCTGTTTTTT | CASKGQLLANTGELFF | TRBJ2-2 | TRBV5-1 | few | .
TGTGCCAGCGGGGGGGAGTCGTCGGGTACGCAGTATTTT | CASGGESSGTQYF | TRBJ2-3 | TRBV6-1 | . | TRBD2
TGTGCCATCAGTAATAGAGCGGGAGGACGCTCCTACAATGAGCAGTTCTTC | CAISNRAGGRSYNEQFF | TRBJ2-1 | TRBV10-3 | few | TRBD2
TGTGCCAGCAGCCTACGGGGGGCGGCTGGGAACACAGATACGCAGTATTTT | CASSLRGAAGNTDTQYF | TRBJ2-3 | TRBV7-2 | . | .
TGTGCCAGCAGCCTCTCGGACTACGGTGAGCAGTTCTTC | CASSLSDYGEQFF | TRBJ2-1 | TRBV7-2 | . | .
TGTGCCAGCAGCCTGCGACAGGAGAACACTGAAGCTTTCTTT | CASSLRQENTEAFF | TRBJ1-1 | TRBV7-9 | few | .
TGTGCCAGCAGCTTAGCAGGGGAGACCCAGTACTTC | CASSLAGETQYF | TRBJ2-5 | TRBV7-9 | many | .
TGCAGTGCTAGAAAAGGCGCATTAGCCGGGGAGCTGTTTTTT | CSARKGALAGELFF | TRBJ2-2 | TRBV20-1 | few | .
TGTGCCGCCTCCCACGGGGGCACAGATACGCAGTATTTT | CAASHGGTDTQYF | TRBJ2-3 | TRBV24-1 | . | .
TGCGCCAGTCGACCGGGTCAAGCTGGGATCTCCTACAATGAGCAGTTCTTC | CASRPGQAGISYNEQFF | TRBJ2-1 | TRBV5-1 | few | .
TGTGCCAGCAGCCTTACAGGGGGGAATGAGCAGTTCTTC | CASSLTGGNEQFF | TRBJ2-1 | TRBV5-4 | many | TRBD1
TGCAGCGTTGGGACAGGGCCCATGAACACTGAAGCTTTCTTT | CSVGTGPMNTEAFF | TRBJ1-1 | TRBV29-1 | few | TRBD1
TGTGCCAGCAGCCTAATAGCGGGAGGGGGCCCAGATACGCAGTATTTT | CASSLIAGGGPDTQYF | TRBJ2-3 | TRBV7-3 | . | TRBD2
TGTGCCAGCAGTTTACGACAGGGTGAGGTTTCCCAGCATTTT | CASSLRQGEVSQHF | TRBJ1-5 | TRBV27 | . | TRBD1
TGTGCCAGCAGGGAAGGCCGCCTAGTGGGCGAGCAGTACTTC | CASREGRLVGEQYF | TRBJ2-7 | TRBV2 | . | .
TGTGCCAGCAGCCCATACGGGGTTAACACCGGGGAGCTGTTTTTT | CASSPYGVNTGELFF | TRBJ2-2 | TRBV7-7 | . | .
TGTGCCAGCAGCTTAGATCGCGAGGGCGCCGAGCAGTACTTC | CASSLDREGAEQYF | TRBJ2-7 | TRBV7-6 | . | .
TGTGCCAGCAGTTACTCCTCGGACGAGCAGTACTTC | CASSYSSDEQYF | TRBJ2-7 | TRBV6-6 | . | .
TGCAGTGCTAGAGTCCGGGTTTATGGGGGAAGCACAGATACGCAGTATTTT | CSARVRVYGGSTDTQYF | TRBJ2-3 | TRBV20-1 | . | .
TGCGGTGCTAGTGAGGCCCAGCCCTACAATGAGCAGTTCTTC | CGASEAQPYNEQFF | TRBJ2-1 | TRBV20-1 | . | .
TGTGCCAGCAGTTACTCCGGGACTCGAATTACCTACGAGCAGTACTTC | CASSYSGTRITYEQYF | TRBJ2-7 | TRBV6-5 | few | .
TGTGCCTCAGGGTCTCCCCTGGGCACTGAAGCTTTCTTT | CASGSPLGTEAFF | TRBJ1-1 | TRBV10-3 | . | .
TGTGCCAGCATCCGCGCAGATACGCAGTATTTT | CASIRADTQYF | TRBJ2-3 | TRBV12-3/TRBV12-4 | . | .
TGTGCCAGCAGTGACGAGGGATCGATGAATGAGCAGTTCTTC | CASSDEGSMNEQFF | TRBJ2-1 | TRBV2 | few | .
TGCGCCAGCAGCTTGGGAGCCGGGGGCCTCTACAATGAGCAGTTCTTC | CASSLGAGGLYNEQFF | TRBJ2-1 | TRBV5-1 | few | .
TGTGCCAGCAGTTACCTCCTGGGAGAGACCCAGTACTTC | CASSYLLGETQYF | TRBJ2-5 | TRBV6-5 | once | .
TGTGCCAGTAGTATGAGCCGGATGGAGGGAGCTTTCTTT | CASSMSRMEGAFF | TRBJ1-1 | TRBV19 | few | .
TGTGCCAGCAGGGCTACTAGCGGTGACAATGAGCAGTTCTTC | CASRATSGDNEQFF | TRBJ2-1 | TRBV28 | . | TRBD2
TGCAGTGCTAGACCCAGGGACAGGGGGCTAGGGGCCAAAAACATTCAGTACTTC | CSARPRDRGLGAKNIQYF | TRBJ2-4 | TRBV20-1 | . | TRBD1
TGTGCCAGCAGTTGGACAGGGTCAGCAGATACGCAGTATTTT | CASSWTGSADTQYF | TRBJ2-3 | TRBV12-3/TRBV12-4 | . | TRBD1
TGTGCCAGCAGTTCCGGACAGGCCTTGAATGAGCAGTTCTTC | CASSSGQALNEQFF | TRBJ2-1 | TRBV12-3/TRBV12-4 | few | TRBD1
TGTGCCAGCAGCCCCGAAGGGAAGCTCACCTCCGGGGCCGGGGAGCTGTTTTTT | CASSPEGKLTSGAGELFF | TRBJ2-2 | TRBV11-1 | . | .
TGTGCCAGCAGTGATCTTCGGCCTGGAAACACCATATATTTT | CASSDLRPGNTIYF | TRBJ1-3 | TRBV2 | . | .
TGTGCCACCAACGTAGCGGGAGCTCCCGTAGATACGCAGTATTTT | CATNVAGAPVDTQYF | TRBJ2-3 | TRBV6-2/TRBV6-3 | . | TRBD2
TGTGCCAGTAGCGCAGGGGCGGTAAAGACCCAGTACTTC | CASSAGAVKTQYF | TRBJ2-5 | TRBV19 | . | .
TGTGCCAGCAGCACCGGGACCGAAGCTTTCTTT | CASSTGTEAFF | TRBJ1-1 | TRBV5-1 | . | .
TGTGCCAGCTCACCGGGACAGGGAAGCACCATATATTTT | CASSPGQGSTIYF | TRBJ1-3 | TRBV18 | . | TRBD1
TGTGCCTGGAGTCCCGTGGCGGGAGGTCACAATGAGCAGTTCTTC | CAWSPVAGGHNEQFF | TRBJ2-1 | TRBV30 | few | TRBD2
TGCGCCAGCAGCCAAGAGTTTACAGGACAGGGGACAGATACGCAGTATTTT | CASSQEFTGQGTDTQYF | TRBJ2-3 | TRBV4-1 | many | TRBD1
TGTGCCAGCAGTTCCAGCGGGAGTCCCCACAATGAGCAGTTCTTC | CASSSSGSPHNEQFF | TRBJ2-1 | TRBV2 | . | TRBD2
TGTGCCAGCAGCCCGTATGGACAGGGGAGCTCCTACGAGCAGTACTTC | CASSPYGQGSSYEQYF | TRBJ2-7 | TRBV12-3/TRBV12-4 | many | TRBD1